These 11 T cell receptor beta chains share one sample of origin, sequenced in a study of early stage breast cancer tumors. The protocol was immunoSEQ multiplex PCR, while the TCRdb copy is restricted to in-frame clones and leaves out a portion. The table has around 71,000 clones, more than 65% seen once. The sequenced sample consisted of blood. These receptors came from a person between 55 and 70 years old with breast cancer.

The gene calls are TRBV28 and TRBJ2-7; no definite D call. CDR1 and CDR2 from the germline V gene are MDHEN and SYDVKM. Between the trimmed V and J ends, which lost 1 base and 2 bases, there was a span of 9 bases. CDR3 size: 14 residues. In nucleotides, the CDR3 is TGTGCCAGCAGTTTATCCGAGCGAGCCTACGAGCAGTACTTC. It translates to CASSLSERAYEQYF.

The rearrangement joins TRBV7-9 to TRBJ2-7; unclear D gene. V shed 5 bases and J shed 1 base, with 15 bases lying between them. Germline CDR1 reads SEHNR; CDR2 reads FQNEAQ (reference sequence). This CDR3 has 15 residues. The CDR3 loop is CASSETASSSYEQYF. In DNA form, the CDR3 reads TGTGCCAGCAGCGAAACGGCTAGTTCATCCTACGAGCAGTACTTC.

This clone was recorded once. This rearrangement joins TRBV30 to TRBJ1-6, with D hard to call. The CDR3 totals 9 residues. CDR1 is GTSNPN and CDR2 is SVGIG in the germline V gene (reference sequence). V lost 7 bases, J lost 12 bases, and 7 bases lay in between. This chain's CDR3 is CASGGPLHF. DNA for the CDR3: TGTGCCTCAGGTGGACCCCTCCACTTT.

This clone was seen a handful of times. The chain employs TRBV6-1 and TRBJ1-5; no clear D gene. CDR3 length equals 14 residues. V gave up 7 bases and J gave up 9 bases, with 19 bases separating them. CDR1 is MNHNS and CDR2 is SASEGT in the germline V gene. The CDR3 spells CASNQAAESRPQHF. The CDR3 bases are TGTGCCAGCAACCAAGCCGCGGAGAGCCGGCCCCAGCATTTT.

This chain connects TRBV5-1 to TRBJ2-5; the match to TRBD2 covers 13 bases. Germline CDR1 and CDR2: SGHRS and YFSETQ. Trimming cost V 2 bases and J 0 bases; bases outside gene matches: 4. The CDR3 spans 17 residues. CDR3 DNA sequence: TGCGCCAGCAGCTTCGGACTAGCGGGGGCTCACCAAGAGACCCAGTACTTC. Residues: CASSFGLAGAHQETQYF.

This chain links TRBV14 with TRBJ2-7; D is perhaps TRBD1 (6 bases). Trimming removed 4 bases from V and 0 bases from J, with 10 bases in between. Germline V lookup: CDR1 SGHDN, CDR2 FVKESK. CDR3 length equals 14 residues. The CDR3 DNA reads as TGTGCCAGCAGCCTAACAGGGAGCTCCTACGAGCAGTACTTC. Its translation is CASSLTGSSYEQYF.

The chain carries TRBV30 and TRBJ1-4, with D perhaps matching TRBD1 (5 bases). From germline, CDR1 is GTSNPN and CDR2 SVGIG (reference sequence). V was trimmed by 6 bases and J by 7 bases, leaving 21 bases between them. This CDR3 spans 15 amino acids. The chain's CDR3 is CACTGLPGGSEKLFF. The CDR3 DNA is TGTGCCTGTACGGGACTTCCTGGGGGAAGTGAAAAACTGTTTTTT.

The chain joins TRBV2 to TRBJ2-6, with TRBD1 matching 7 bases. The CDR3 has 15 amino acids. Trimming removed 6 bases from V and 0 bases from J; junction bases left unmatched: 2. The germline CDR1 and CDR2 sequences are SNHLY and FYNNEI. In nucleotides, the CDR3 is TGTGCCAGCAGGACAGGGAGCTCTGGGGCCAACGTCCTGACTTTC. The encoded protein is CASRTGSSGANVLTF. Supplemented by reference TRBV2 and TRBJ2-6, the full variable domain reads EPEVTQTPSHQVTQMGQEVILRCVPISNHLYFYWYRQILGQKVEFLVSFYNNEISEKSEIFDDQFSVERPDGSNFTLKIRSTKLEDSAMYFCASRTGSSGANVLTFGAGSRLTVL.

The chain recombines TRBV10-3 with TRBJ2-1, with D possibly being TRBD1 (6 bases). The length of the CDR3 is 16 residues. Trimming shortened V by 4 bases and J by 3 bases, and 16 bases separated the two germline ends. Germline V gives CDR1 ENHRY, CDR2 SYGVKD. The CDR3 DNA sequence: TGTGCCATCAGTGTCTCAAAGGGGACAATCTACAATGAGCAGTTCTTC. Amino acids: CAISVSKGTIYNEQFF.

The V call is TRBV5-1, the J call TRBJ1-5; a possible D gene is TRBD1 (5 bases). The V gene lost 4 bases and the J gene lost 6 bases, with 11 bases spanning the gap. The CDR3 is 13 residues long. In germline, CDR1 is SGHRS, CDR2 YFSETQ. CDR3 loop: CASSPGGFQPQHF. CDR3 DNA: TGCGCCAGCAGCCCCGGGGGATTTCAGCCCCAGCATTTT.

The table lists this clone with a few counts. The genes are TRBV30 and TRBJ2-7, with TRBD1 identical over 8 bases. V trimming: 0 bases; J trimming: 6 bases; junction bases outside the gene matches: 4. CDR1 and CDR2 (germline): GTSNPN, SVGIG (reference sequence). This CDR3 has 13 residues. The CDR3 DNA sequence: TGTGCCTGGAGTGTGGGGACAGGAACCGAGCAGTACTTC. It is translated as CAWSVGTGTEQYF. Full variable domain (rest looked up from reference TRBV30 and TRBJ2-7): SQTIHQWPATLVQPVGSPLSLECTVEGTSNPNLYWYRQAAGRGLQLLFYSVGIGQISSEVPQNLSASRPQDRQFILSSKKLLLSDSGFYLCAWSVGTGTEQYFGPGTRLTVT.